Listed below are T cell receptor beta chains from one sample, sequenced in a study of T cell responses to AZD1222 COVID-19 vaccine. Sequencing was performed with immunoSEQ multiplex PCR; in TCRdb, only in-frame clones are kept and a portion is missing. The sample shows around 150,000 clones, 92% of them seen only once. Sequenced material: peripheral blood, taken 28 days after the second AZD1222 dose. Receptors originate from an adult who received the AZD1222 COVID-19 vaccine. Both conserved end residues are part of each CDR3. Each record gives: D gene, clone size, V gene, J gene, CDR3 DNA, CDR3 protein. The D gene is left open where the match is weak. Clone size, where shown, is once, few, many, or a class for clones that have expanded.

NA	few	TRBV5-1	TRBJ2-7	TGCGCCAGCAGCCCTACTAGGCCCGGTCTAAACGAGCAGTACTTC	CASSPTRPGLNEQYF
NA	NA	TRBV7-9	TRBJ1-4	TGTGCCAGCTCAACTAATGAAAAACTGTTTTTT	CASSTNEKLFF
NA	NA	TRBV7-2	TRBJ2-5	TGTGCCAGCAGCTTAGTGGCAGCTCAAGAGACCCAGTACTTC	CASSLVAAQETQYF
NA	NA	TRBV5-1	TRBJ1-2	TGCGCCAGCAGCTTGCAGAGAAACTATGGCTACACCTTC	CASSLQRNYGYTF
NA	NA	TRBV27	TRBJ1-5	TGTGCCAGCAGTTTTCGACGTATGGGGACGGATGGCAATCAGCCCCAGCATTTT	CASSFRRMGTDGNQPQHF
NA	NA	TRBV19	TRBJ2-4	TGTGCCAGTAGCAATCCCGGGGACAAAAACATTCAGTACTTC	CASSNPGDKNIQYF
TRBD1	NA	TRBV5-5	TRBJ1-4	TGTGCCAGCAGCTACGGTGCAGGGGGCGGGGGTGAAAAACTGTTTTTT	CASSYGAGGGGEKLFF
NA	NA	TRBV27	TRBJ1-4	TGTGCCAGCAGTAAGACAGTGCGTAATGAAAAACTGTTTTTT	CASSKTVRNEKLFF
NA	once	TRBV24-1	TRBJ2-5	TGTGCCACCCAAAAGACAGTGCGAGAGACCCAGTACTTC	CATQKTVRETQYF
TRBD2	NA	TRBV18	TRBJ2-1	TGTGCCAGCTCACCCCCCGGGACTAGCGGGAACAATGAGCAGTTCTTC	CASSPPGTSGNNEQFF
NA	NA	TRBV19	TRBJ2-7	TGTGCCAGTGGCGACCGGGACTTTTTCTACGAGCAGTACTTC	CASGDRDFFYEQYF
NA	NA	TRBV12-1	TRBJ1-5	TGTGCCAGCAGGCTGACGGGACACTTACGGAATCAGCCCCAGCATTTT	CASRLTGHLRNQPQHF
TRBD2	NA	TRBV7-2	TRBJ2-5	TGTGCCAGCAGCGAGCGGGAGGCCCTCGCGAAGACCCAGTACTTC	CASSEREALAKTQYF
TRBD2	NA	TRBV2	TRBJ2-5	TGTGCCAGCAGTGAAGCGACTAGCGGGGACGACTTC	CASSEATSGDDF
TRBD2	once	TRBV7-2	TRBJ2-7	TGTGCCAGCAGCTTAACTAGCGGGAGCTACGAGCAGTACTTC	CASSLTSGSYEQYF
NA	NA	TRBV6-5	TRBJ1-6	TGTGCCAGCAGACAGGGCAAATCACCCCTCCACTTT	CASRQGKSPLHF
TRBD1	NA	TRBV9	TRBJ2-1	TGTGCCAGCAGCAATACGGACAGGGGGCCCTACAATGAGCAGTTCTTC	CASSNTDRGPYNEQFF
NA	NA	TRBV18	TRBJ1-2	TGTGCCAGCTCACCAGGGGAAGCTAACTATGGCTACACCTTC	CASSPGEANYGYTF
NA	NA	TRBV7-9	TRBJ2-5	TGTGCCAGCAGCTTAGAGAATACAGGGACCCAGTACTTC	CASSLENTGTQYF
TRBD2	NA	TRBV3-1/TRBV3-2	TRBJ2-7	TGTGCCAGCAGCCAAGCCGGGACTAGGGCATACGAGCAGTACTTC	CASSQAGTRAYEQYF
NA	NA	TRBV28	TRBJ1-2	TGTGCCATCAAAGTATGGGGAAACTATGGCTACACCTTC	CAIKVWGNYGYTF
NA	NA	TRBV5-6	TRBJ1-4	TGTGCCAGCAGCTTTTTACAGGCAACTAATGAAAAACTGTTTTTT	CASSFLQATNEKLFF
NA	NA	TRBV5-5	TRBJ1-6	TGTGCCAGCAGCTTGGGTCAGTTTAATTCACCCCTCCACTTT	CASSLGQFNSPLHF
NA	NA	TRBV7-8	TRBJ2-1	TGTGCCAGCAGCTTTGGCCGGTACAATGAGCAGTTCTTC	CASSFGRYNEQFF
TRBD1	NA	TRBV5-6	TRBJ1-4	TGTGCCAGCAGCTTACCCCGGACAGGGACCTTCTCAAATGAAAAACTGTTTTTT	CASSLPRTGTFSNEKLFF
TRBD2	NA	TRBV10-3	TRBJ2-2	TGTGCCATCAGTCAGGGACTAGCGGGAGGAAGTACCGGGGAGCTGTTTTTT	CAISQGLAGGSTGELFF
TRBD2	NA	TRBV4-2	TRBJ2-2	TGTGCCAGCAGCCAAGCCGCCCAAGCGGGGGTCTCGAACACCGGGGAGCTGTTTTTT	CASSQAAQAGVSNTGELFF
TRBD1	few	TRBV11-2	TRBJ2-7	TGTGCCAGCAGCTCCCCTCCCGGGACAGGGTACCACGAGCAGTACTTC	CASSSPPGTGYHEQYF
TRBD1	NA	TRBV6-2/TRBV6-3	TRBJ1-2	TGTGCCAGCAGTACAGACAGGGCAGATGGCTACACCTTC	CASSTDRADGYTF
TRBD2	NA	TRBV11-3	TRBJ2-3	TGTGCCAGCAGCTTAGCCTCAGCGGGGAGCGGAGCAGATACGCAGTATTTT	CASSLASAGSGADTQYF
TRBD2	NA	TRBV4-1	TRBJ2-7	TGCGCCAGCAGCCAAGATCCCGGGAGGGCCCACGAGCAGTACTTC	CASSQDPGRAHEQYF
NA	NA	TRBV18	TRBJ1-4	TGTGCCAGCTCACCACAGCAGCTTAATGAAAAACTGTTTTTT	CASSPQQLNEKLFF
NA	NA	TRBV30	TRBJ2-7	TGTGCCTGGAGTAGAGCTACAAAGGCCTACGAGCAGTACTTC	CAWSRATKAYEQYF
NA	NA	TRBV4-1	TRBJ2-7	TGCGCCAGCAGCCAAGACCCACTAGGCTACGAGCAGTACTTC	CASSQDPLGYEQYF
NA	NA	TRBV19	TRBJ2-7	TGTGCCAGTAGTGCCAGGCTAACCCCTTACGAGCAGTACTTC	CASSARLTPYEQYF
TRBD2	NA	TRBV5-1	TRBJ2-1	TGCGCCAGCAGCCGCCTGGGGAGCGGGAGTTCCTACAATGAGCAGTTCTTC	CASSRLGSGSSYNEQFF
TRBD1	NA	TRBV5-6	TRBJ1-1	TGTGCCAGCAGCTACTTGGCCGGGACAGGCACTGAAGCTTTCTTT	CASSYLAGTGTEAFF
TRBD2	NA	TRBV7-6	TRBJ2-2	TGTGCCAGCAGCTTAAGGAGCGGGAGAAACACCGGGGAGCTGTTTTTT	CASSLRSGRNTGELFF
NA	NA	TRBV7-9	TRBJ2-1	TGTGCCAGCAGCCCGCTGGGTACAAATGAGCAGTTCTTC	CASSPLGTNEQFF
NA	NA	TRBV5-1	TRBJ2-3	TGCGCCAGCAGCCCGGCTGGGGGTTGGGCAGATACGCAGTATTTT	CASSPAGGWADTQYF
NA	NA	TRBV27	TRBJ2-5	TGTGCCAGCAGTTCGGGGGTGGGGCAGGGGGTCGGAGAGACCCAGTACTTC	CASSSGVGQGVGETQYF
NA	NA	TRBV18	TRBJ1-6	TGTGCCAGCTCAACGGGGGGAGTGGATTCACCCCTCCACTTT	CASSTGGVDSPLHF
NA	NA	TRBV2	TRBJ2-7	TGTGCCAGCAGTGGACGACTAGTCTACGAGCAGTACTTC	CASSGRLVYEQYF
NA	NA	TRBV18	TRBJ1-3	TGTGCCAGCTCACCTCTGCCAAACCCGGGGAGAAACACCATATATTTT	CASSPLPNPGRNTIYF
NA	NA	TRBV10-3	TRBJ1-1	TGTGCCATCAGTGAGTCGAAGTTAAGGGTAAACTCGGAAGCTTTCTTT	CAISESKLRVNSEAFF
NA	once	TRBV19	TRBJ1-3	TGTGCCAGTAGTGCAACAGGGCTTACTGGAAACACCATATATTTT	CASSATGLTGNTIYF
NA	NA	TRBV10-3	TRBJ1-2	TGTGCCATTAGGGGGGGTAACGACTATGGCTACACCTTC	CAIRGGNDYGYTF
TRBD1	NA	TRBV3-1/TRBV3-2	TRBJ2-7	TGTGCCAGCAGCCACGCCGGGACAGCAACCTACGAGCAGTACTTC	CASSHAGTATYEQYF
NA	once	TRBV2	TRBJ1-6	TGTGCCAGCCAGGGGACGGGTAATTCACCCCTCCACTTT	CASQGTGNSPLHF
TRBD1	NA	TRBV28	TRBJ1-1	TGTGCCAGCAGTCCCGGACAGGGGGCGGGAACTGAAGCTTTCTTT	CASSPGQGAGTEAFF